The 27 T cell receptor beta chains presented below share a single source sample, sequenced in a study of blood T cells in healthy people across ages. Together with a sample-barcoded 5' primer, a J-beta primer mix was included in a second PCR lasting roughly 6 to 12 cycles. TCRdb processed the 5' RACE reads anew with MiXCR; each CDR3 protein has one entry. The sample holds about 500,000 distinct CDR3 sequences, more than 20% seen once. This sample was also put to use in a study of T cells of mothers and their children.

The sample taken for sequencing was blood. The origin of the receptors is a boy between 5 and 17 years old in good health.

V usage is TRBV4-3 and J usage is TRBJ2-1; 7 bases map to TRBD2. The V segment lost 0 bases and the J segment 6 bases; nucleotides outside the gene matches: 11. The CDR3 runs to 17 residues. From germline, CDR1 is LGHNA and CDR2 YSLEER. The CDR3 protein is CASSQESAGLAGNEQFF. CDR3 in DNA: TGCGCCAGCAGCCAAGAATCAGCGGGGCTAGCCGGCAATGAGCAGTTCTTC.

This clonotype turned up a few times. This chain uses TRBV7-2 with TRBJ2-7, with 7 bases that match TRBD2. Germline lookup yields CDR1 SGHTA and CDR2 FQGNSA. V trimming: 5 bases; J trimming: 0 bases; junction bases outside the gene matches: 7. CDR3 length equals 15 residues. The CDR3 bases are TGTGCCAGCAGCCCTGGGGGAGGGCGCTCCTACGAGCAGTACTTC. Amino acids: CASSPGGGRSYEQYF.

The V and J genes are TRBV9 and TRBJ2-1, with 7 bases matching TRBD1. The J call may be mistaken, given a closer DNA end match to TRBJ2-7. The CDR3 spans 14 residues. Germline V gene lookup returns CDR1 SGDLS and CDR2 YYNGEE. The CDR3 region is CASSEATGFNEQYF. CDR3 bases: TGTGCCAGCAGCGAGGCGACAGGGTTCAACGAGCAGTACTTC.

The rearrangement links TRBV13 to TRBJ2-3; 8 bases align to TRBD2. V trimming: 5 bases; J trimming: 5 bases; junction bases outside the gene matches: 12. CDR3 size: 16 residues. Germline V gene sequence: CDR1 PRHDT, CDR2 FYEKMQ (reference sequence). DNA of the CDR3: TGTGCCAGCAGCCCCAGGACTAGCCGACGGGGAGATACGCAGTATTTT. This codes for CASSPRTSRRGDTQYF.

At least ten counts were recorded for this clonotype. Compared with germline, one end of the junction differs, possibly owing to a read error. This chain links TRBV5-1 with TRBJ2-5, with no clear D. The CDR3 has 12 residues. Germline V lookup: CDR1 SGHRS, CDR2 YFSETQ. The CDR3 bases are TGTGCCAGCAGCTTAGTCGGCGAGACCCAGTACTTC. It yields the protein CASSLVGETQYF. Supplemented by reference TRBV5-1 and TRBJ2-5, the full variable domain reads KAGVTQTPRYLIKTRGQQVTLSCSPISGHRSVSWYQQTPGQGLQFLFEYFSETQRNKGNFPGRFSGRQFSNSRSEMNVSTLELGDSALYLCASSLVGETQYFGPGTRLLVL.

Only a few counts were recorded for this clonotype. The gene calls are TRBV5-1 and TRBJ2-2, with D possibly matching TRBD1 (6 bases). Germline CDR1 reads SGHRS; CDR2 reads YFSETQ. The CDR3 has 20 residues. Trimming took 4 bases from V and 3 from J, leaving 28 bases between them. CDR3 sequence reads: CASSPSRLQAQGIDTGELFF. CDR3 nucleotide sequence: TGCGCCAGCAGCCCCTCCCGACTACAGGCACAGGGAATCGACACCGGGGAGCTGTTTTTT.

This rearrangement joins TRBV11-2 to TRBJ2-1; 7 nucleotides line up with TRBD2. CDR1 and CDR2 (germline): SGHAT, FQNNGV. The CDR3 loop spans 17 amino acids. V trimming: 1 base; J trimming: 5 bases; junction bases outside the gene matches: 11. The CDR3 loop is CASSLVRFAGDHNEQFF. Here the CDR3 DNA reads TGTGCCAGCAGCTTAGTCCGGTTTGCGGGAGACCACAATGAGCAGTTCTTC.

The chain joins TRBV7-3 to TRBJ2-2; the match to TRBD1 covers 10 bases. The germline V gene encodes CDR1 SGHTA and CDR2 FQGTGA. The length of the CDR3 is 21 residues. V lost 1 base and J lost 0; bases outside the gene matches: 14. The CDR3 reads CASSLMTGTGALFPNTGELFF. CDR3 in DNA: TGTGCCAGCAGCTTAATGACCGGGACAGGGGCCCTTTTCCCGAACACCGGGGAGCTGTTTTTT. Together with reference TRBV7-3 and TRBJ2-2, the CDR3 gives the full variable domain: GAGVSQTPSNKVTEKGKYVELRCDPISGHTALYWYRQSLGQGPEFLIYFQGTGAADDSGLPNDRFFAVRPEGSVSTLKIQRTERGDSAVYLCASSLMTGTGALFPNTGELFFGEGSRLTVL.

In this sample, this clonotype turned up a few times. This sequence joins TRBV27 and TRBJ2-7, with D unclear. The CDR3 runs to 14 residues. V was shortened by 6 bases and J by 2 bases, with 14 bases between the two germline ends. Germline V gene sequence: CDR1 MNHEY, CDR2 SMNVEV (reference sequence). The CDR3, as DNA: TGTGCCAGCAGCCTGAGACACACCACCTACGAGCAGTACTTC. Translating gives CASSLRHTTYEQYF.

At least ten counts were recorded for this clonotype. The chain has TRBV7-3 and TRBJ2-3; 7 bases agree with TRBD2. CDR3 length: 15 amino acids. The germline CDR1 and CDR2 sequences are SGHTA and FQGTGA. Germline trimming cut 2 bases from V and 5 bases from J; bases unmatched to any gene: 7. CDR3 sequence (DNA): TGTGCCAGCAGCTTACAGGGAGGGGCAGGAGATACGCAGTATTTT. Residues: CASSLQGGAGDTQYF. Full variable domain (missing parts from reference TRBV7-3 and TRBJ2-3): GAGVSQTPSNKVTEKGKYVELRCDPISGHTALYWYRQSLGQGPEFLIYFQGTGAADDSGLPNDRFFAVRPEGSVSTLKIQRTERGDSAVYLCASSLQGGAGDTQYFGPGTRLTVL.

This clonotype was counted only a few times. The chain combines TRBV7-2 with TRBJ2-5, with TRBD2 identical over 12 bases. The germline V gene encodes CDR1 SGHTA and CDR2 FQGNSA. Trimming removed 0 bases from V and 2 bases from J; junction bases left unmatched: 4. The CDR3 is 17 residues long. The CDR3 bases are TGTGCCAGCAGCTTAGCTATTACTAGCGGGAGGCAAGAGACCCAGTACTTC. It encodes CASSLAITSGRQETQYF.

V usage is TRBV6-2 or TRBV6-3 and J usage is TRBJ1-5; D possibly corresponds to TRBD1 (5 bases). Trimming removed 2 bases from V and 6 bases from J, with 11 bases in between. The CDR3 contains 14 residues. The germline V gene has CDR1 MNHEY and CDR2 SVGEGT. DNA of the CDR3: TGTGCCAGCAGTTACGTTTTGGGGGTTCAGCCCCAGCATTTT. Translation: CASSYVLGVQPQHF.

The chain carries TRBV7-9 and TRBJ1-4; D is undetermined. V gave up 3 bases and J gave up 0 bases, with 5 bases separating them. The CDR3 is made up of 14 amino acids. Germline loops: CDR1 SEHNR, CDR2 FQNEAQ (reference sequence). The DNA of the CDR3 is TGTGCCAGCAGCTTTGAGCCAACTAATGAAAAACTGTTTTTT. Its translation: CASSFEPTNEKLFF.

This clonotype was recorded once. V gene TRBV20-1 combines with J gene TRBJ2-1; 10 positions agree with TRBD2. The CDR3 has 14 residues. The V gene end was trimmed by 6 bases and the J gene end by 4 bases; junction bases not matched to a gene: 6. In germline, CDR1 is DFQATT, CDR2 SNEGSKA (reference sequence). The CDR3 spells CSATGLAAYNEQFF. For the CDR3, the DNA is TGCAGTGCAACCGGACTAGCGGCATACAATGAGCAGTTCTTC.

The rearrangement links TRBV6-5 to TRBJ1-2; D is uncertain. The ends were cut back, 9 bases at V and 2 bases at J, with 7 bases in the middle. The length of the CDR3 is 11 residues. Per germline, CDR1 MNHEY and CDR2 SVGAGI. This CDR3 is CASGENYGYTF. The DNA for the CDR3 is TGTGCCAGTGGAGAAAACTATGGCTACACCTTC.

This chain uses TRBV7-9 with TRBJ2-4; 7 bases fit TRBD2. V was pared by 1 base and J by 0 bases, with 3 bases of the junction left unmatched. This CDR3 is 16 amino acids long. In germline, CDR1 is SEHNR, CDR2 FQNEAQ (reference sequence). This CDR3 is CASSLVRGLAKNIQYF. CDR3 nucleotide sequence: TGTGCCAGCAGCTTAGTGCGGGGGTTAGCCAAAAACATTCAGTACTTC.

The V and J genes are TRBV12-3 or TRBV12-4 and TRBJ2-5, with D tentatively TRBD2 (5 bases). This CDR3 is 15 amino acids long. V was cut by 3 bases and J by 2 bases, with 13 bases left in between. CDR3 loop: CASSFSGITQETQYF. Written as DNA, the CDR3 is TGTGCCAGCAGTTTTTCCGGGATTACACAAGAGACCCAGTACTTC.

The gene calls are TRBV29-1 and TRBJ1-1; D gene ambiguous. CDR1 and CDR2 from the germline V gene are SQVTM and ANQGSEA. The ends were cut back, 7 bases at V and 0 bases at J, with 12 bases in the middle. The CDR3 totals 13 residues. CDR3 nucleotides: TGCAGCGGGGCCCGGAAGCTGAACACTGAAGCTTTCTTT. Protein: CSGARKLNTEAFF.

The chain uses TRBV3-1 and TRBJ1-6; D is uncertain. Trimming took 3 bases from V and 2 from J, leaving 2 bases between them. This CDR3 has 13 amino acids. Germline-derived CDR1 and CDR2 are LGHDT and YNNKEL (reference sequence). CDR3 residues: CASSQTYNSPLHF. The CDR3 DNA sequence: TGTGCCAGCAGCCAGACCTATAATTCACCCCTCCACTTT. The full variable domain, its missing parts supplied by reference TRBV3-1 and TRBJ1-6, is DTAVSQTPKYLVTQMGNDKSIKCEQNLGHDTMYWYKQDSKKFLKIMFSYNNKELIINETVPNRFSPKSPDKAHLNLHINSLELGDSAVYFCASSQTYNSPLHFGNGTRLTVT.

V is TRBV4-2 and J is TRBJ2-6, with TRBD1 matching 10 bases. The V segment lost 0 bases and the J segment 0 bases; nucleotides outside the gene matches: 2. The CDR3 length is 18 residues. Germline V gives CDR1 LGHNA, CDR2 YNFKEQ. Written as DNA, the CDR3 is TGTGCCAGCAGCCAAGAAGGGGACAGGGGCTCTGGGGCCAACGTCCTGACTTTC. Protein sequence: CASSQEGDRGSGANVLTF.

This rearrangement joins TRBV7-6 to TRBJ1-3; the D gene is possibly TRBD1 (6 bases). Germline CDR1 and CDR2: SGHVS and FNYEAQ. The CDR3 covers 19 residues. V lost 5 bases and J 0 bases, leaving 23 bases between the germline ends. The CDR3 DNA follows: TGTGCCAGCAGCCCACGGACGAGGGACACCCTGAGCTCTGGAAACACCATATATTTT. It codes for CASSPRTRDTLSSGNTIYF.

This chain connects TRBV4-1 to TRBJ2-7; 7 nucleotides line up with TRBD2. The CDR3 is 15 amino acids. With 0 bases clipped from V and 1 base from J, the junction kept 3 bases outside the gene matches. CDR1 and CDR2 (germline): MGHRA, YSYEKL. The CDR3 sequence is CASSQDEGLSYEQYF. The DNA of the CDR3 is TGCGCCAGCAGCCAAGATGAGGGACTATCCTACGAGCAGTACTTC.

The rearrangement joins TRBV12-3 or TRBV12-4 to TRBJ2-1, with TRBD1 as a possible D gene (5 bases). Between the trimmed V and J ends, which lost 6 bases and 1 base, there was a span of 16 bases. This CDR3 region has 16 residues. The CDR3 here is CASRSVGAESYNEQFF. The CDR3 DNA follows: TGTGCCAGCAGAAGTGTAGGGGCAGAATCCTACAATGAGCAGTTCTTC.

This clonotype was counted many times. The rearrangement joins TRBV5-1 to TRBJ2-7, with D possibly TRBD1 on 6 matching bases. This CDR3 region has 15 residues. V gave up 3 bases and J gave up 0 bases, with 13 bases separating them. CDR1 and CDR2 from the germline V gene are SGHRS and YFSETQ. The CDR3 nucleotides read TGCGCCAGCAGCTCGACAGGATCCAGCTCCTACGAGCAGTACTTC. Its translation is CASSSTGSSSYEQYF.

This rearrangement joins TRBV7-6 to TRBJ2-5, with D possibly being TRBD1 or TRBD2 (6 bases each). The J call may not be correct, given that the DNA end is closer to TRBJ2-1. Germline CDR1 and CDR2: SGHVS and FNYEAQ. The CDR3 extends over 16 amino acids. As DNA, the CDR3 is TGTGCCAGCAGCTTAAGTCCCACGGGGGCAGGAAATGAGCAGTTCTTC. Translation gives CASSLSPTGAGNEQFF.

This chain connects TRBV28 to TRBJ2-1, with 10 positions matching TRBD2. The germline CDR1 and CDR2 sequences are MDHEN and SYDVKM. The CDR3 sequence is 13 residues long. V lost 9 bases to trimming and J lost 6 bases; unmatched junction nucleotides: 5. The DNA for the CDR3 is TGTGCCAGTAGCGGGGGGTACGCCAATGAGCAGTTCTTC. This gives the protein CASSGGYANEQFF. Full variable domain (remainder filled in from reference TRBV28 and TRBJ2-1): DVKVTQSSRYLVKRTGEKVFLECVQDMDHENMFWYRQDPGLGLRLIYFSYDVKMKEKGDIPEGYSVSREKKERFSLILESASTNQTSMYLCASSGGYANEQFFGPGTRLTVL.

The chain carries TRBV20-1 and TRBJ1-1, with a tentative D call TRBD1 (6 bases). CDR1 and CDR2 (germline): DFQATT, SNEGSKA (reference sequence). Deletions cut 5 bases from V and 1 base from J, with 17 bases between. The length of the CDR3 is 15 residues. As DNA, the CDR3 is TGCAGTGCTGACTCCAGGGGATTCAAGAACACTGAAGCTTTCTTT. It codes for CSADSRGFKNTEAFF.